Sequencing of this T cell receptor (beta chain) was carried out in a study of preoperative IRX-2 immunotherapy in early breast cancer. Regarding treatment: preoperative locoregional IRX-2 cytokine immunotherapy. V was cut by 4 bases and J by 8 bases, with 23 bases left in between. This CDR3 contains 17 residues. The assay was immunoSEQ multiplex PCR, and TCRdb's table has in-frame clones only and misses some. The sample lists more than 30,000 clones, 89% seen once, with roughly 1.6% in the top ten. This TCR was sampled from a human donor with breast cancer. The chain carries TRBV7-1 and TRBJ1-4; D might be TRBD1 (5 bases). TRBV7-1 is recorded as an ORF, its role being uncertain. The sample here was tumor tissue, taken after IRX-2 immunotherapy. The CDR3 DNA sequence: TGTGCCAGCAGCTTGGTACTTGGACAAGATACGAGGGAAAAACTGTTTTTT. Translation gives CASSLVLGQDTREKLFF.